This T cell receptor (beta chain) was observed in a study of cytomegalovirus exposure and HLA in healthy donors. Study overall: An early release of data contained some 80 million unique TCRs, which came from HLA-typed donors. Overall study results and limits: In an earlier analysis, about 87% or about 30%: the productive usage of most TCR beta V segments.

A note on this clone: Its matching antigen is unknown.

The length of the CDR3 is 18 residues. PCR involved 60 Vbeta and 13 Jbeta primers. The assay was immunoSEQ multiplex PCR, and TCRdb's table has in-frame clones only and misses some. The sample comprises 180,000 or so clones, approximately 85% of which are singletons, and about a tenth rests with the top ten. The TCR originated in a young man in good health and CMV-seropositive. V is TRBV21-1 and J is TRBJ2-5; the table's TRBD2 call for D was not verified on the DNA. TRBV21-1 has pseudogene status. Sequencing was done on a sample of PBMCs. The CDR3 coding sequence is TGTGCCAGCAGCTGGTTTCCCGGGACTAGCGGGAGCCAAGAGACCCAGTACTTC. Encoded protein: CASSWFPGTSGSQETQYF.